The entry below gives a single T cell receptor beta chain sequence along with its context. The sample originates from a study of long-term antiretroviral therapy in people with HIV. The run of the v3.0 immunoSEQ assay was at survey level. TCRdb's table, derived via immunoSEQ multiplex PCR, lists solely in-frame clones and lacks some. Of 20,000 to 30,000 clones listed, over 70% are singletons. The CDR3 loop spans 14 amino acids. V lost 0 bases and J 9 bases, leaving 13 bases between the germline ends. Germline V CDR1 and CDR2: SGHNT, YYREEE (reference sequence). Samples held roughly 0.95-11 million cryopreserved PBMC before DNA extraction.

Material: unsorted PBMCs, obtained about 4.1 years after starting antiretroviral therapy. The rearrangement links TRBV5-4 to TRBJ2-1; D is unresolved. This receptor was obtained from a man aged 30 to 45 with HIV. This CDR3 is CASSLDARYSEQFF. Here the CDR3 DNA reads TGTGCCAGCAGCTTGGATGCAAGGTATAGTGAGCAGTTCTTC. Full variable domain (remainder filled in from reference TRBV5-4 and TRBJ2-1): ETGVTQSPTHLIKTRGQQVTLRCSSQSGHNTVSWYQQALGQGPQFIFQYYREEENGRGNFPPRFSGLQFPNYSSELNVNALELDDSALYLCASSLDARYSEQFFGPGTRLTVL.